What follows describes a single T cell receptor beta chain. What it recognizes is unknown. The data originate from a study of CD4 T cells in relation to SARS-CoV-2 and coronaviruses. Study-level information: TCR beta CDR3s were sequenced after roughly eleven-day antigen culture of PBMCs. Whole-study results and caveats: SARS-CoV-2-driven expansion was significantly weaker in crossreactive than monoreactive clones. Crossreactivity was assessed only for spike protein, not other viral proteins.

V lost 3 bases, J lost 4 bases, and 9 bases stayed unmatched. CDR1 and CDR2 from the germline V gene are KGHSH and LQKENI. The length of the CDR3 is 16 residues. Before the COVID-19 pandemic, during about 2011-2019, CD4+ T cells were taken from unexposed donors. CD4+ T cells were isolated from the cells after 10 days of culture. Testing used SARS-CoV-2 S/N and four cold-coronavirus spikes on unexposed-donor CD4+ T cells, cells permitting. Assay used: immunoSEQ multiplex PCR; TCRdb lists only in-frame clones, some missing. The sample contains about 20,000 clones, 76% of which appear only once. This chain uses TRBV18 with TRBJ1-1; TRBD1 matches at 9 bases. The sequenced material came from CD4+ T cells from PBMCs, cultured in vitro. The sequence came from a human donor in good health. In DNA form, the CDR3 reads TGTGCCAGCTCACCGGGGACAGGGACTCGGGGCACTGAAGCTTTCTTT. Translating it yields CASSPGTGTRGTEAFF.